The rows below give T cell receptor beta chains drawn from one sample of a study of cytomegalovirus exposure and HLA in healthy donors. Only in-frame clones appear in the TCRdb table, and some are missing; sequencing was by immunoSEQ multiplex PCR. Here the sample table reports around 76,000 clones. Sample: PBMCs. These receptors were taken from a boy under 18 in good health and CMV-seronegative. Each CDR3 is given with its conserved first and last residue. The order of the fields is D gene, V gene, J gene, CDR3 protein, CDR3 DNA. A D gene is named only where the DNA matches it firmly.

>TRBD2|TRBV29-1|TRBJ2-3
CSVVSGGTDTQYF
TGCAGCGTCGTTAGCGGGGGCACAGATACGCAGTATTTT
>.|TRBV6-1|TRBJ1-5
CASKKGDYQPQHF
TGTGCCAGCAAAAAAGGGGATTATCAGCCCCAGCATTTT
>.|TRBV18|TRBJ1-1
CASSQGGSEAFF
TGTGCCAGCTCCCAAGGCGGGAGTGAAGCTTTCTTT
>TRBD1|TRBV30|TRBJ1-5
CAWQKGQDSNQPQHF
TGTGCCTGGCAAAAAGGACAGGATAGCAATCAGCCCCAGCATTTT
>.|TRBV12-2|TRBJ1-1
CASRFSPPQAPNTEAFF
TGTGCAAGTCGCTTTTCACCCCCCCAGGCACCGAACACTGAAGCTTTCTTT
>.|TRBV10-1|TRBJ2-7
CASTPNQALGHEQYF
TGCGCCAGCACCCCCAACCAGGCACTAGGCCACGAGCAGTACTTC
>TRBD1|TRBV5-4|TRBJ2-1
CASSTGGNEQFF
TGTGCCAGCTCGACAGGGGGCAATGAGCAGTTCTTC
>.|TRBV19|TRBJ1-1
CASSTVLNTEAFF
TGTGCCAGTAGTACGGTCCTAAACACTGAAGCTTTCTTT
>TRBD2|TRBV5-4|TRBJ2-3
CAIPGLAGVDTQYF
TGTGCCATCCCGGGACTAGCGGGGGTAGATACGCAGTATTTT
>.|TRBV5-4|TRBJ1-1
CASSYTESTEAFF
TGTGCCAGCAGCTATACCGAGAGCACTGAAGCTTTCTTT
>.|TRBV30|TRBJ1-4
CAWSGQVVEKLFF
TGTGCCTGGAGTGGACAGGTGGTTGAAAAACTGTTTTTT
>TRBD2|TRBV5-1|TRBJ2-2
CASSPPLAGDPTGELFF
TGCGCCAGCAGCCCCCCACTAGCGGGAGACCCCACCGGGGAGCTGTTTTTT
>.|TRBV6-6|TRBJ1-2
CASSVGVGYGYTF
TGTGCCAGCTCTGTCGGGGTAGGCTATGGCTACACCTTC
>TRBD2|TRBV5-6|TRBJ2-7
CASSLRGSGISYEQYF
TGTGCCAGCAGCTTGAGGGGCAGCGGGATCTCCTACGAGCAGTACTTC
>.|TRBV15|TRBJ1-1
CATKVKGATEAFF
TGTGCCACCAAAGTCAAGGGAGCCACTGAAGCTTTCTTT
>TRBD2|TRBV6-5|TRBJ2-1
CASSYWTRGGVSEQFF
TGTGCCAGCAGTTACTGGACTAGAGGTGGAGTTAGTGAGCAGTTCTTC
>TRBD2|TRBV5-1|TRBJ2-5
CASSPGTSFMSETQYF
TGCGCCAGCAGCCCCGGGACTAGCTTTATGTCCGAGACCCAGTACTTC
>.|TRBV18|TRBJ2-7
CASSPLSTGAYEQYF
TGTGCCAGCTCACCACTTTCGACAGGCGCCTACGAGCAGTACTTC
>.|TRBV5-1|TRBJ2-1
CASRGGANEQFF
TGCGCCAGCAGAGGAGGGGCCAATGAGCAGTTCTTC
>TRBD1|TRBV2|TRBJ1-5
CASSDRVRGNQPQHF
TGTGCCAGCAGCGACAGGGTACGGGGCAATCAGCCCCAGCATTTT
>.|TRBV6-5|TRBJ1-4
CASSYSTTGPEKLFF
TGTGCCAGCAGTTACTCGACTACTGGGCCAGAAAAACTGTTTTTT
>TRBD2|TRBV6-1|TRBJ2-7
CASSEVGGVPPYEQYF
TGTGCCAGCAGTGAAGTGGGGGGGGTGCCCCCCTACGAGCAGTACTTC
>.|TRBV19|TRBJ2-1
CASSKLEHNEQFF
TGTGCCAGTAGTAAACTCGAGCACAATGAGCAGTTCTTC
>.|TRBV4-1|TRBJ1-2
CASSQEPGYGYTF
TGCGCCAGCAGCCAAGAGCCAGGCTATGGCTACACCTTC
>TRBD1|TRBV19|TRBJ1-5
CASQGERNQPQHF
TGTGCCTCACAGGGGGAGAGGAATCAGCCCCAGCATTTT
>TRBD1|TRBV6-5|TRBJ1-2
CASSLDRAYGYTF
TGTGCCAGCAGCCTGGACAGGGCGTATGGCTACACCTTC
>.|TRBV6-1|TRBJ1-1
CASSVRGMNTEAFF
TGTGCCAGCAGTGTAAGGGGCATGAACACTGAAGCTTTCTTT
>.|TRBV30|TRBJ2-7
CAWSVIYSGEQYF
TGTGCCTGGAGCGTAATCTACTCGGGCGAGCAGTACTTC
>TRBD1|TRBV7-8|TRBJ2-1
CASSSTPTGKSNEQFF
TGTGCCAGCAGCTCGACGCCGACAGGGAAAAGCAATGAGCAGTTCTTC
>TRBD2|TRBV6-5|TRBJ2-7
CASSQGLAGIYEQYF
TGTGCCAGCAGCCAAGGACTAGCGGGAATCTACGAGCAGTACTTC
>TRBD2|TRBV5-1|TRBJ2-3
CASSEASGGAGDTQYF
TGCGCCAGCAGCGAGGCTAGCGGGGGGGCCGGTGATACGCAGTATTTT
>.|TRBV7-9|TRBJ2-1
CASSLLALTQFF
TGTGCCAGCAGCTTATTAGCCCTCACTCAGTTCTTC
>TRBD1|TRBV7-3|TRBJ2-7
CASSAGTGGSEQYF
TGTGCCAGCAGTGCCGGGACAGGGGGCTCCGAGCAGTACTTC
>.|TRBV11-2|TRBJ2-3
CASSLNRGGLRDTQYF
TGTGCCAGCAGCTTGAATCGGGGAGGCTTACGGGATACGCAGTATTTT
>TRBD1|TRBV11-2|TRBJ2-7
CASSPLRRDRGTSYEQYF
TGTGCCAGCAGCCCTCTTCGGCGGGACAGGGGGACCTCCTACGAGCAGTACTTC
>.|TRBV19|TRBJ2-5
CASSIPRGTPRRRETQYF
TGTGCCAGTAGTATTCCGCGGGGGACACCTCGAAGGAGGGAGACCCAGTACTTC
>.|TRBV15|TRBJ2-7
CATSGGGVYEQYF
TGTGCCACCAGCGGAGGGGGGGTCTACGAGCAGTACTTC
>TRBD1|TRBV5-4|TRBJ2-2
CASSLPGQMNTGELFF
TGTGCCAGCAGCCTCCCGGGACAGATGAACACCGGGGAGCTGTTTTTT
>TRBD1|TRBV7-2|TRBJ1-2
CASSSPGQGGNGYTF
TGTGCCAGCAGCTCTCCGGGACAGGGAGGTAATGGCTACACCTTC
>.|TRBV23-1|TRBJ2-7
CASSQSGSRGAYEQYF
TGCGCCAGCAGTCAATCGGGTTCCAGGGGGGCCTACGAGCAGTACTTC
>.|TRBV5-1|TRBJ1-2
CASSLNQGIRDGYTF
TGCGCCAGCAGCTTAAACCAGGGGATCCGGGATGGCTACACCTTC
>TRBD1|TRBV6-5|TRBJ1-1
CASSLRQGSTEAFF
TGTGCCAGCAGCCTCCGACAGGGGAGCACTGAAGCTTTCTTT
>.|TRBV6-5|TRBJ2-7
CASSYFGGSSYEQYF
TGTGCCAGCAGTTACTTCGGGGGAAGCTCCTACGAGCAGTACTTC
>TRBD1|TRBV28|TRBJ2-3
CASSSNRGPFADTQYF
TGTGCCAGCAGTTCCAACAGGGGGCCGTTCGCAGATACGCAGTATTTT
>.|TRBV7-2|TRBJ1-1
CASSLPRVNTEAFF
TGTGCCAGCAGCTTACCCAGGGTGAACACTGAAGCTTTCTTT
>.|TRBV5-4|TRBJ1-1
CASSLETGGRAEAFF
TGTGCCAGCAGCTTGGAGACAGGCGGCAGGGCCGAAGCTTTCTTT
>.|TRBV6-1|TRBJ1-2
CASSENGLGVAKGYTF
TGTGCCAGCAGTGAAAATGGGCTGGGAGTAGCTAAGGGCTACACCTTC
>.|TRBV7-9|TRBJ2-7
CASSLPSAYEQYF
TGTGCCAGCAGCTTGCCGAGCGCCTACGAGCAGTACTTC
>TRBD2|TRBV5-1|TRBJ2-5
CASSLAAGDSETQYF
TGCGCCAGCAGCTTGGCAGCGGGAGACAGTGAGACCCAGTACTTC
>.|TRBV6-1|TRBJ1-2
CASSDGRGYGYTF
TGTGCCAGCAGTGACGGGCGGGGCTATGGCTACACCTTC
>.|TRBV5-4|TRBJ2-3
CASSAGVKGGRLEDTQYF
TGTGCCAGCAGCGCGGGGGTGAAGGGGGGGCGGTTGGAAGATACGCAGTATTTT
>.|TRBV5-1|TRBJ1-6
CASSLNRYNSPLHF
TGCGCCAGCAGCTTAAACAGATATAATTCACCCCTCCACTTT
>.|TRBV19|TRBJ1-1
CASSIRGGHTEAFF
TGTGCCAGTAGTATTAGGGGGGGTCACACTGAAGCTTTCTTT
>.|TRBV25-1|TRBJ2-3
CASSRTFGTQYF
TGTGCCAGCAGCCGTACTTTCGGTACGCAGTATTTT